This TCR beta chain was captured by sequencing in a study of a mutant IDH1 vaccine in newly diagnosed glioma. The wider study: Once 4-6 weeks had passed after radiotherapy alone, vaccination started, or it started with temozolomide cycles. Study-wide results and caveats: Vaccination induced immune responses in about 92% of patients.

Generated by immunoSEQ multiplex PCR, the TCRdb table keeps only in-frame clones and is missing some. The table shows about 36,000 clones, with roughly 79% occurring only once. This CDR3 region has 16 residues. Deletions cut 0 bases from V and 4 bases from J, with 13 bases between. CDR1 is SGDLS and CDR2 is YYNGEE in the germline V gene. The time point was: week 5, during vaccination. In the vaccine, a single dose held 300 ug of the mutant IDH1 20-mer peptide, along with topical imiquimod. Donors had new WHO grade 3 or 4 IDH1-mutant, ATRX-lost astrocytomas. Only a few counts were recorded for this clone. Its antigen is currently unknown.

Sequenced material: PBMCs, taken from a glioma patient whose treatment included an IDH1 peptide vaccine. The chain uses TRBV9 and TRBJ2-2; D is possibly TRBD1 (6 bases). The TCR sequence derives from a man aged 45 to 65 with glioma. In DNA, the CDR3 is TGTGCCAGCAGCGTAGTTCAGGGGTTAACCACCGGGGAGCTGTTTTTT. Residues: CASSVVQGLTTGELFF.